These T cell receptor beta chains were read from a single sample in a study of monozygotic twins with inflammatory bowel disease. TCRdb re-called the 5' RACE reads; one entry per CDR3 protein, DNA not given. This sample's clone table lists approximately 420,000 distinct CDR3 sequences. The source material was blood. These receptors all stem from a human donor with ulcerative colitis or Crohn's disease, or a healthy co-twin of an affected twin (not recorded which). Both conserved end residues are part of each CDR3.

v_gene,j_gene,CDR3aa
TRBV6-1,TRBJ2-3,CAISTSGAGDTQYF
TRBV6-1,TRBJ2-5,CASRSGTGASGTQYF
TRBV19,TRBJ2-4,CAASRSSGTKGLVQYF
TRBV3-1,TRBJ2-6,CASSHSPGTVSGANVLTF
TRBV7-7,TRBJ2-5,CASSLGQGSETQYF
TRBV7-2,TRBJ1-6,CASSLRHDNSPLHF
TRBV5-5,TRBJ2-3,CASSSGRGLTDTQYF
TRBV12-3/TRBV12-4,TRBJ2-1,CASSWGDEQFF
TRBV30,TRBJ2-1,CAWSTGTGRDNEQFF
TRBV20-1,TRBJ2-7,CSAGRLAAYEQYF